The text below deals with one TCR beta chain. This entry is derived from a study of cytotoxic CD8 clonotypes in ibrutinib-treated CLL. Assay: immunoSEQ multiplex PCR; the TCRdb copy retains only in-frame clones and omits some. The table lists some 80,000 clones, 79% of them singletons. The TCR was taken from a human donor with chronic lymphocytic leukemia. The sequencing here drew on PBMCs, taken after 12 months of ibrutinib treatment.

CDR3 in DNA: TGTGCCAGCAGTACCCCACAGGTCTACTACGAGCAGTACTTC. It encodes CASSTPQVYYEQYF. The chain combines TRBV28 with TRBJ2-7; D may be TRBD1 (5 bases). Germline CDR1 MDHEN, CDR2 SYDVKM. The CDR3 extends over 14 amino acids. Trimming pared 5 bases from V and 3 bases from J, leaving 14 bases between.